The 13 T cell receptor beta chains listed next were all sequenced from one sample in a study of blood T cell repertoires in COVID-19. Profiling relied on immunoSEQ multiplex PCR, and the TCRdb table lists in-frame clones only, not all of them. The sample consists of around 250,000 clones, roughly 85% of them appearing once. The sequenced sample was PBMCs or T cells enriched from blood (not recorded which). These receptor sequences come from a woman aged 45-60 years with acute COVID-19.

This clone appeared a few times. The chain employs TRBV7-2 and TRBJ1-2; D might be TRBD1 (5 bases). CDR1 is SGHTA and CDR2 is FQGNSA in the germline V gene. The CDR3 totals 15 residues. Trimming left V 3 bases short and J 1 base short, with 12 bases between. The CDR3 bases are TGTGCCAGCAGCTTCGGAGGGGCGATTAACTATGGCTACACCTTC. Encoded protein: CASSFGGAINYGYTF.

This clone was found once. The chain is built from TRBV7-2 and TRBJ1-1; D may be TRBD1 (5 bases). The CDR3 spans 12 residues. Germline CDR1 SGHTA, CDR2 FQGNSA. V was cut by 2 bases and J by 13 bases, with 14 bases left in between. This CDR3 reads CASSLNAGGGFF. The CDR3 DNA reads TGTGCCAGCAGCTTAAACGCCGGGGGTGGTTTCTTT.

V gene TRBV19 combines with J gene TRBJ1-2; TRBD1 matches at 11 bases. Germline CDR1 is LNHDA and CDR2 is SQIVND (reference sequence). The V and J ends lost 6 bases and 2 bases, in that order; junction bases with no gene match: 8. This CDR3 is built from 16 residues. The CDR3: CASRQPGQGENYGYTF. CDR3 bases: TGTGCCAGTAGGCAACCGGGACAGGGGGAAAACTATGGCTACACCTTC.

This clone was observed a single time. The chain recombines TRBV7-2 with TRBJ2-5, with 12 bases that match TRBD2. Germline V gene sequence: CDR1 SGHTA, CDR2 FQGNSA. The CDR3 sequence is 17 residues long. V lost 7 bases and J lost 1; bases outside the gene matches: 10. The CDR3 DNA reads TGTGCCAGCACCCTTGGGAGGGGACTAGCGGGCCAAGAGACCCAGTACTTC. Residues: CASTLGRGLAGQETQYF. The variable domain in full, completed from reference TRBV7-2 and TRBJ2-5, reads GAGVSQSPSNKVTEKGKDVELRCDPISGHTALYWYRQSLGQGLEFLIYFQGNSAPDKSGLPSDRFSAERTGGSVSTLTIQRTQQEDSAVYLCASTLGRGLAGQETQYFGPGTRLLVL.

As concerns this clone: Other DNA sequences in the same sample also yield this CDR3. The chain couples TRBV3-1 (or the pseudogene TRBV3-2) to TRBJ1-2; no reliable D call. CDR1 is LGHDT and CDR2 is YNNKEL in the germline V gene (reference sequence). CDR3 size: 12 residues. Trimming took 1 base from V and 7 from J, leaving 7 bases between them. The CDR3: CASSQGGGGYTF. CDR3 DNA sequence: TGTGCCAGCAGCCAAGGAGGAGGTGGCTACACCTTC.

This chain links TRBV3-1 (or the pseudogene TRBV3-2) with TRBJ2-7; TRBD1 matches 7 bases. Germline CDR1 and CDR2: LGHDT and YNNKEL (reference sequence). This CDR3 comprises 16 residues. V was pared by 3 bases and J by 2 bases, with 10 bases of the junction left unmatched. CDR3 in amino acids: CASSHPPGGVAYEQYF. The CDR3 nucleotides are TGTGCCAGCAGCCATCCTCCAGGGGGAGTGGCCTACGAGCAGTACTTC.

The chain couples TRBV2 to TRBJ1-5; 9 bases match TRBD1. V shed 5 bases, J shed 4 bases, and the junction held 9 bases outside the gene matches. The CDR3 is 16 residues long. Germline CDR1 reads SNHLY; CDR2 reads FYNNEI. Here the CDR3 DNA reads TGTGCCAGCAGTATACCGGGACAGGGTGGAAATCAGCCCCAGCATTTT. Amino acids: CASSIPGQGGNQPQHF.

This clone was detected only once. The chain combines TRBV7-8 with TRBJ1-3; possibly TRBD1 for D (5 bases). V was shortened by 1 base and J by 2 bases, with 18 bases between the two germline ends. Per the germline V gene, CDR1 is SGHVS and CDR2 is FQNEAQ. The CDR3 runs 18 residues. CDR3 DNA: TGTGCCAGCAGCTTAGTGGGGGGAATAGGGTTCGCTGGAAACACCATATATTTT. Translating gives CASSLVGGIGFAGNTIYF.

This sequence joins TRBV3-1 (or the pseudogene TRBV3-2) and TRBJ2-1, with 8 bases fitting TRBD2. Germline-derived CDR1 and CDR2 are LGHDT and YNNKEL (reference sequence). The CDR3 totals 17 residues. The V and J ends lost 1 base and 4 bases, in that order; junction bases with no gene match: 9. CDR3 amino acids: CASSQVPAGAAYNEQFF. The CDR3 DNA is TGTGCCAGCAGCCAAGTCCCAGCGGGGGCCGCATACAATGAGCAGTTCTTC.

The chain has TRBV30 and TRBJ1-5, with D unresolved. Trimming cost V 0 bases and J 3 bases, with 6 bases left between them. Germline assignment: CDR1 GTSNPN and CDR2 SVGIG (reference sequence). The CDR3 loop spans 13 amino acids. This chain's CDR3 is CAWSVAANQPQHF. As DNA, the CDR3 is TGTGCCTGGAGTGTGGCGGCCAATCAGCCCCAGCATTTT.

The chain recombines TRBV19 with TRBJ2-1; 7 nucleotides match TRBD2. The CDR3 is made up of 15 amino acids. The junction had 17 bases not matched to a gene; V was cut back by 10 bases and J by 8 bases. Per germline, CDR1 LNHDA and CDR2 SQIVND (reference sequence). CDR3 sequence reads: CATKLGPGGFYEQFF. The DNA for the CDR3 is TGTGCCACCAAACTAGGCCCGGGGGGTTTCTATGAGCAGTTCTTC.

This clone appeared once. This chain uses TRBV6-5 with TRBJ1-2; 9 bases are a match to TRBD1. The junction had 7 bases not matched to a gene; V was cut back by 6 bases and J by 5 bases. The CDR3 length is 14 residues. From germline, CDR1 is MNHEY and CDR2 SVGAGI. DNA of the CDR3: TGTGCCAGCAGACCAACAGGGGGCCGATATGGCTACACCTTC. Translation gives CASRPTGGRYGYTF.

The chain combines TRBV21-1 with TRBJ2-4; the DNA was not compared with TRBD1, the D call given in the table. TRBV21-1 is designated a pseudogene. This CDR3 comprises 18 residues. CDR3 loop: CASSNPGTGGRAKNIQYF. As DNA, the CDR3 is TGTGCCAGCAGCAATCCTGGGACAGGGGGCCGAGCCAAAAACATTCAGTACTTC.